The following is a TCR beta chain sequence with its context. This specimen belongs to a study of blood T cell repertoires in COVID-19. Study-level background: COVID-19 samples from acute and convalescent phases originated in the United States, Italy and Spain.

This CDR3 contains 14 residues. Germline lookup yields CDR1 MNHEY and CDR2 SVGAGI. V shed 6 bases and J shed 2 bases, with 11 bases lying between them. Original data processing: Amplifying reference gene primers gave estimates of nucleated cell counts. Assay: immunoSEQ multiplex PCR; the TCRdb copy retains only in-frame clones and omits some. V, J and clone size are taken as reported in that table, and D and trimming were inferred from the DNA itself. The repertoire holds about 160,000 clones, with roughly 80% as singletons. Specimen: peripheral blood. This sequence joins TRBV6-5 and TRBJ1-5; D remains ambiguous. The TCR sequence derives from a man aged 55 to 70 with acute or convalescent COVID-19. This CDR3 reads CASSSGNRNQPQHF. The CDR3 DNA is TGTGCCAGCAGCTCGGGGAATCGCAATCAGCCCCAGCATTTT.